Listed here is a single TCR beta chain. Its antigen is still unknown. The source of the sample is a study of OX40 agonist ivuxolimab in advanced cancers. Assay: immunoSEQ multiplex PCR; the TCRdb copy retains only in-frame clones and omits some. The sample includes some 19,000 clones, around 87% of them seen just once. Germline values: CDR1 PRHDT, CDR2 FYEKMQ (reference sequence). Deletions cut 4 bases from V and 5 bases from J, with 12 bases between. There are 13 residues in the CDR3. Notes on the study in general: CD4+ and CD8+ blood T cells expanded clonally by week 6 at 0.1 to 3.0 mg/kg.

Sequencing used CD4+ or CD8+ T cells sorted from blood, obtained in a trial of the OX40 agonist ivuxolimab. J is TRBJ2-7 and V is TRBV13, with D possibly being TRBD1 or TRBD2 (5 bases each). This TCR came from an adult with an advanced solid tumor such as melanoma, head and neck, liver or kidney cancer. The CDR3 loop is CASSSPGDHEQYF. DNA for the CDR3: TGTGCCAGCAGCTCCCCCGGGGACCACGAGCAGTACTTC.